The present T cell receptor beta chain was sequenced within a study of blood T cell repertoires in COVID-19. In the study overall: The study drew acute and convalescent COVID-19 samples from the United States, Italy and Spain. Nucleic acid was either cDNA or gDNA, and it came from T cells, B-cell-depleted T cells, or PBMCs.

Data came from immunoSEQ multiplex PCR; TCRdb stores just in-frame clones and leaves some out. The sample records 650,000 to 800,000 clones, just under 90% being singletons. CDR1 is SEHNR, CDR2 FQNEAQ, per germline (reference sequence). V lost 1 base, J lost 3 bases, and 8 bases stayed unmatched. The CDR3 length is 16 residues. This rearrangement joins TRBV7-9 to TRBJ1-1; 7 bases agree with TRBD1. Sequencing input: peripheral blood. This receptor was obtained from a woman under 30 with acute or convalescent COVID-19. For the CDR3, the DNA is TGTGCCAGCAGCTTAGTTCGCGGGCAGGGGGACACTGAAGCTTTCTTT. Translated, it gives CASSLVRGQGDTEAFF.